This TCR beta chain was documented in a study of tumor-infiltrating lymphocytes in primary liver carcinoma. Study at large: Men as well as women, aged 30 to 69 years, made up the patients.

Total RNA (roughly 540 ng) served as template for TCR beta cDNA synthesis primed by a constant-region primer. Researchers made the TCR beta libraries by running three nested multiplex PCR rounds with slightly modified ARM-PCR. The first two PCR rounds used TRBV1-TRBV30 forward primers with a C-beta reverse primer, nine to ten cycles each. TCRdb passed the multiplex PCR reads through MiXCR, listing each CDR3 protein once. This sample has approximately 110,000 distinct CDR3 sequences, with 50% to 65% found just once. The source material, roughly 18-30 mg of unsorted bulk tissue, was used to co-extract RNA and DNA. The proportion of viable tumor cells exceeded 85% in every tumor sample. Study outcomes and limitations: Tumor-adjacent and tumor-blood pairs displayed less overlap than did pairs of tumor regions. Tumors and blood were compared for top-250-clone fraction, and tumors had the significantly higher value (p = 0.039).

For this clonotype: As yet, its antigen is unknown.

Per germline, CDR1 MDHEN and CDR2 SYDVKM. Trimming took 4 bases from V and 8 from J, leaving 20 bases between them. The CDR3 is 16 amino acids. This chain uses TRBV28 with TRBJ2-2; D unclear. The clonotype was recovered from a woman aged 60-75 years with primary liver carcinoma and hepatitis B virus infection. The sample comprised liver tumor tissue from sampling region 1. The subset was: tumor region T1, superior pole. The CDR3, as DNA: TGTGCCAGCAGTTCCCACGGTGCTCCAAGCCTAGGGGAGCTGTTTTTT. Translation gives CASSSHGAPSLGELFF. Drawing the rest from reference TRBV28 and TRBJ2-2, the complete variable domain is DVKVTQSSRYLVKRTGEKVFLECVQDMDHENMFWYRQDPGLGLRLIYFSYDVKMKEKGDIPEGYSVSREKKERFSLILESASTNQTSMYLCASSSHGAPSLGELFFGEGSRLTVL.